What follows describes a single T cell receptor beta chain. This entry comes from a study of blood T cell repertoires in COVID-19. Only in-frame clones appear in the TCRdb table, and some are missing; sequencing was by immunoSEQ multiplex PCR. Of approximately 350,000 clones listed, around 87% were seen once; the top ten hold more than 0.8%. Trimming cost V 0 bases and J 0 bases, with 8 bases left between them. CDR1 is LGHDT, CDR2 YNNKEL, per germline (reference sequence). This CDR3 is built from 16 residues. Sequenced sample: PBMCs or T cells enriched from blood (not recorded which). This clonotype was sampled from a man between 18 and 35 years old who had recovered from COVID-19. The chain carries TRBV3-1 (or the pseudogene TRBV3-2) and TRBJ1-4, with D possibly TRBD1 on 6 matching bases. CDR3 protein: CASSQDGQSTNEKLFF. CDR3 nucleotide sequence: TGTGCCAGCAGCCAAGACGGACAGTCAACTAATGAAAAACTGTTTTTT.